Listed below are T cell receptor beta chains from one sample, sequenced in a study of cytomegalovirus exposure and HLA in healthy donors. Libraries were prepared by immunoSEQ multiplex PCR; TCRdb keeps only in-frame clonotypes and omits some of them. The table has approximately 130,000 clones, more than 75% seen once. The sample taken for sequencing was PBMCs. Source of these receptors: a male donor in good health and CMV-seronegative. CDR3s include the opening cysteine and the closing phenylalanine or tryptophan. Fields, in order: J gene, V gene, CDR3 length, D gene, clone size, CDR3 DNA, CDR3 protein. A D gene is named only where the DNA matches it firmly. Not all rows give a size; the values are once, few, many and, for expanded clones, a class.

j_call: TRBJ1-1
v_call: TRBV27
cdr3_length: 16
d_call: -
clone_size: -
cdr3_nt: TGTGCCAGCAGCACCTTTCGGTGGGGGCCGAACACTGAAGCTTTCTTT
cdr3_aa: CASSTFRWGPNTEAFF

j_call: TRBJ1-6
v_call: TRBV19
cdr3_length: 15
d_call: TRBD1
clone_size: -
cdr3_nt: TGTGCCAGTAGTACCTCCGGGACAGGGGATTCACCCCTCCACTTT
cdr3_aa: CASSTSGTGDSPLHF

j_call: TRBJ1-4
v_call: TRBV2
cdr3_length: 15
d_call: -
clone_size: few
cdr3_nt: TGTGCCAGCAGTGCTTCAACAGGTGGTAGGGAAAAACTGTTTTTT
cdr3_aa: CASSASTGGREKLFF

j_call: TRBJ1-1
v_call: TRBV6-5
cdr3_length: 11
d_call: -
clone_size: -
cdr3_nt: TGTGCCAGCAGGCCCACGGTTGAAGCTTTCTTT
cdr3_aa: CASRPTVEAFF

j_call: TRBJ2-6
v_call: TRBV7-9
cdr3_length: 17
d_call: -
clone_size: -
cdr3_nt: TGTGCCAGCAGCCCGATGGGCGGGATCTCTGGGGCCAACGTCCTGACTTTC
cdr3_aa: CASSPMGGISGANVLTF

j_call: TRBJ2-7
v_call: TRBV21-1
cdr3_length: 17
d_call: -
clone_size: once
cdr3_nt: TGTGCCAGCACCCCGCCCCACGGGACTAGCGGGGGTAACGAGCAGTACTTC
cdr3_aa: CASTPPHGTSGGNEQYF

j_call: TRBJ1-1
v_call: TRBV5-4
cdr3_length: 14
d_call: TRBD1
clone_size: -
cdr3_nt: TGTGCCAGCAGCAGGGACAGGGGAGACACTGAAGCTTTCTTT
cdr3_aa: CASSRDRGDTEAFF

j_call: TRBJ2-7
v_call: TRBV6-5
cdr3_length: 13
d_call: -
clone_size: -
cdr3_nt: TGTGCCAGCAGTTACTCGCCCCAGTTCGAGCAGTACTTC
cdr3_aa: CASSYSPQFEQYF

j_call: TRBJ2-3
v_call: TRBV12-5
cdr3_length: 16
d_call: TRBD2
clone_size: -
cdr3_nt: TGTGCTAGTGGTCCCGGACTAGCGGGGGACTCAGATACGCAGTATTTT
cdr3_aa: CASGPGLAGDSDTQYF

j_call: TRBJ1-4
v_call: TRBV27
cdr3_length: 18
d_call: TRBD1
clone_size: -
cdr3_nt: TGTGCCAGCAGTCAGGACAGGGGGCGGAGAAGGACTAATGAAAAACTGTTTTTT
cdr3_aa: CASSQDRGRRRTNEKLFF

j_call: TRBJ2-2
v_call: TRBV5-4
cdr3_length: 16
d_call: -
clone_size: -
cdr3_nt: TGTGCCAGCAGCTCGCAGTGGACAGTTAACACCGGGGAGCTGTTTTTT
cdr3_aa: CASSSQWTVNTGELFF

j_call: TRBJ2-5
v_call: TRBV7-9
cdr3_length: 16
d_call: TRBD2
clone_size: -
cdr3_nt: TGTGCCAGCAGCTTAGGACCCGGGGGGAGAGAAGAGACCCAGTACTTC
cdr3_aa: CASSLGPGGREETQYF

j_call: TRBJ2-7
v_call: TRBV4-1
cdr3_length: 15
d_call: TRBD2
clone_size: few
cdr3_nt: TGCGCCAGCAGCCAAGTAGCGGGGGCCCACTACGAGCAGTACTTC
cdr3_aa: CASSQVAGAHYEQYF

j_call: TRBJ2-1
v_call: TRBV6-5
cdr3_length: 15
d_call: -
clone_size: once
cdr3_nt: TGTGCCAGCAGTTACAGGGGCAGAGTTGGCCATGAGCAGTTCTTC
cdr3_aa: CASSYRGRVGHEQFF

j_call: TRBJ2-1
v_call: TRBV28
cdr3_length: 14
d_call: TRBD2
clone_size: -
cdr3_nt: TGTGCCAGCAGTCGGGGGGGGAACTACAATGAGCAGTTCTTC
cdr3_aa: CASSRGGNYNEQFF

j_call: TRBJ2-4
v_call: TRBV15
cdr3_length: 12
d_call: -
clone_size: -
cdr3_nt: TGTGCCACCAGCCAGGGGCTAAACATTCAGTACTTC
cdr3_aa: CATSQGLNIQYF

j_call: TRBJ1-5
v_call: TRBV2
cdr3_length: 15
d_call: -
clone_size: -
cdr3_nt: TGTGCCAGCAGTGAATCGGGACATTCTCGACAGCCCCAGCATTTT
cdr3_aa: CASSESGHSRQPQHF

j_call: TRBJ1-3
v_call: TRBV10-2
cdr3_length: 18
d_call: TRBD1
clone_size: once
cdr3_nt: TGCGCCAGCAGTTTCGGCCCGGGACAGCCTACGTTTGGAAACACCATATATTTT
cdr3_aa: CASSFGPGQPTFGNTIYF

j_call: TRBJ2-2
v_call: TRBV5-1
cdr3_length: 16
d_call: TRBD1
clone_size: -
cdr3_nt: TGCGCCAGCAGCCCCTCCGGGACAGGGAACACCGGGGAGCTGTTTTTT
cdr3_aa: CASSPSGTGNTGELFF